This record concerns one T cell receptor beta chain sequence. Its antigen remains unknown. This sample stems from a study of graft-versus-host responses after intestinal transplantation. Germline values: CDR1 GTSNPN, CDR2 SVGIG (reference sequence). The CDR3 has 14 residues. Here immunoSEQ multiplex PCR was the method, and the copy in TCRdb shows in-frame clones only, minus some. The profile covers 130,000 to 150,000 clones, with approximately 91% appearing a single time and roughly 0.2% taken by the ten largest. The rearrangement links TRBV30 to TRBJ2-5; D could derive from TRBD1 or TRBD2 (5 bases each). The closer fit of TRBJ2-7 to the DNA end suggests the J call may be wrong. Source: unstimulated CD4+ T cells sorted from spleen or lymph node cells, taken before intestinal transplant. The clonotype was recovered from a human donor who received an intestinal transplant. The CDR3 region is CAWSGVTVSYEQYF. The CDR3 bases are TGTGCCTGGAGCGGGGTGACAGTATCCTACGAGCAGTACTTC.